This T cell receptor beta chain was recovered during a study of shared clonotypes between healthy human individuals. Generated by immunoSEQ multiplex PCR, the TCRdb table keeps only in-frame clones and is missing some. The sample includes more than 400,000 clones, approximately 80% of them seen just once. Trimming shortened V by 4 bases and J by 0 bases, and 10 bases separated the two germline ends. The CDR3 runs to 15 residues. CDR1 is MGHRA and CDR2 is YSYEKL in the germline V gene. The clonotype was recovered from a woman in her forties in good health. Some clones in this sample may be carry-over from other donors' samples. Source material: PBMCs. The chain carries TRBV4-1 and TRBJ2-1, with D perhaps TRBD1 (6 bases). This chain's CDR3 is CASSPAGVSYNEQFF. DNA of the CDR3: TGCGCCAGCAGCCCGGCAGGGGTCTCCTACAATGAGCAGTTCTTC.